This T cell receptor (beta chain) was retrieved from a study of T cell responses to AZD1222 COVID-19 vaccine. Germline V gene lookup returns CDR1 SGHTA and CDR2 FQGNSA. The CDR3 contains 14 residues. Trimming stripped 8 bases from V and 2 bases from J, with 12 bases between. Study-wide results and caveats: Of the AZD1222 recipients, only 5 or 6 were seropositive at baseline.

Some clones are missing from TCRdb's copy, which holds only in-frame ones; the method was immunoSEQ multiplex PCR. Here the sample spans some 150,000 clones, about 92% being singletons. Comment on this clone: Its antigen is as yet unknown.

This rearrangement joins TRBV7-2 to TRBJ2-2; a weak D match, TRBD2 (5 bases). The TCR comes from an adult who received the AZD1222 COVID-19 vaccine. The specimen was peripheral blood, collected 28 days after the second AZD1222 dose. CDR3 in DNA: TGTGCCAGCTCAGCTAGCCCCAACACCGGGGAGCTGTTTTTT. Protein sequence: CASSASPNTGELFF.